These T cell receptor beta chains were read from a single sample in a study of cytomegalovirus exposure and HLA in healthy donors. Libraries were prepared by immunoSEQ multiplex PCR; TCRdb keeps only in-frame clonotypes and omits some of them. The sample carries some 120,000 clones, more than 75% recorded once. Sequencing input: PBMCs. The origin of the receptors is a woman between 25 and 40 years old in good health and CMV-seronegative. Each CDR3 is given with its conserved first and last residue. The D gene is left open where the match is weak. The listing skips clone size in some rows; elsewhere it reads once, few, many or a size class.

CDR3: CATSPSLLVPETQYF
DNA: TGTGCCACCAGCCCAAGCCTCCTAGTCCCGGAGACCCAGTACTTC
J: TRBJ2-5
V: TRBV15
D: .
size: .

CDR3: CASSPRDRDYEQYF
DNA: TGCGCCAGCAGCCCCCGGGACAGGGACTACGAGCAGTACTTC
J: TRBJ2-7
V: TRBV5-1
D: TRBD1
size: .

CDR3: CASSIKGTGLFEQYF
DNA: TGTGCCAGTAGTATAAAAGGGACAGGGCTGTTCGAGCAGTACTTC
J: TRBJ2-7
V: TRBV19
D: TRBD1
size: once

CDR3: CASRRTSGGEYEQYF
DNA: TGTGCCAGCAGGCGTACTAGCGGGGGTGAATACGAGCAGTACTTC
J: TRBJ2-7
V: TRBV6-5
D: TRBD2
size: .

CDR3: CASSAHPTGGVSPLHF
DNA: TGCGCCAGCAGCGCCCACCCGACAGGGGGCGTTTCACCCCTCCACTTT
J: TRBJ1-6
V: TRBV4-3
D: TRBD1
size: once

CDR3: CASSQDPAGIFSANYGYTF
DNA: TGCGCCAGCAGCCAAGATCCCGCAGGGATCTTTTCAGCTAACTATGGCTACACCTTC
J: TRBJ1-2
V: TRBV4-1
D: .
size: .

CDR3: CASSLGPNNEQFF
DNA: TGTGCCAGCAGCTTAGGGCCCAACAATGAGCAGTTCTTC
J: TRBJ2-1
V: TRBV7-3
D: .
size: .

CDR3: CASSSGVNTGELFF
DNA: TGTGCCAGCAGCTCGGGGGTGAACACCGGGGAGCTGTTTTTT
J: TRBJ2-2
V: TRBV5-6
D: .
size: .

CDR3: CASSLGQGPGYTF
DNA: TGCGCCAGCAGCTTGGGACAGGGCCCTGGCTACACCTTC
J: TRBJ1-2
V: TRBV5-1
D: TRBD1
size: few

CDR3: CAGMGASGEGNTIYF
DNA: TGTGCCGGGATGGGGGCGAGTGGGGAAGGAAACACCATATATTTT
J: TRBJ1-3
V: TRBV2
D: .
size: .

CDR3: CASRATVNPSYEQYF
DNA: TGTGCCAGCCGAGCGACAGTCAATCCAAGTTACGAGCAGTACTTC
J: TRBJ2-7
V: TRBV6-1
D: .
size: once

CDR3: CASSAGQGANQPQHF
DNA: TGTGCCAGCTCAGCGGGACAGGGGGCTAATCAGCCCCAGCATTTT
J: TRBJ1-5
V: TRBV18
D: TRBD1
size: .

CDR3: CAWSSGGIQETQYF
DNA: TGTGCCTGGAGCTCGGGAGGGATCCAAGAGACCCAGTACTTC
J: TRBJ2-5
V: TRBV30
D: TRBD2
size: few

CDR3: CASSVGIGTGSNYGYTF
DNA: TGTGCCAGCAGCGTAGGAATAGGGACAGGGTCCAACTATGGCTACACCTTC
J: TRBJ1-2
V: TRBV9
D: TRBD1
size: .

CDR3: CASSQDTYEQYF
DNA: TGTGCCAGCAGCCAGGACACCTACGAGCAGTACTTC
J: TRBJ2-7
V: TRBV2
D: .
size: .

CDR3: CASSAITPGRRREKYGYTF
DNA: TGTGCCAGCAGCGCGATCACCCCAGGGCGGCGGAGAGAGAAGTATGGCTACACCTTC
J: TRBJ1-2
V: TRBV7-2
D: .
size: .

CDR3: CASSEILVSRGINYSSYNSPLHF
DNA: TGCGCCAGCAGTGAGATTCTAGTTAGTCGGGGGATTAACTATAGCTCCTATAATTCACCCCTCCACTTT
J: TRBJ1-6
V: TRBV10-1
D: .
size: .

CDR3: CASSVSGGEGGTEAFF
DNA: TGTGCCAGCAGCGTATCCGGCGGGGAGGGGGGCACTGAAGCTTTCTTT
J: TRBJ1-1
V: TRBV9
D: .
size: .

CDR3: CASSKRVRGRETQYF
DNA: TGTGCCAGCAGTAAACGCGTCAGGGGGCGAGAGACCCAGTACTTC
J: TRBJ2-5
V: TRBV2
D: TRBD1
size: .

CDR3: CASSVGGRGTEAFF
DNA: TGTGCCAGCAGCGTAGGAGGGAGGGGCACTGAAGCTTTCTTT
J: TRBJ1-1
V: TRBV9
D: .
size: .

CDR3: CATSRGAGYNEQFF
DNA: TGTGCCACCAGCAGAGGAGCAGGCTACAATGAGCAGTTCTTC
J: TRBJ2-1
V: TRBV15
D: .
size: .

CDR3: CASGLRTGGSYEQYF
DNA: TGTGCTAGTGGTTTGAGGACAGGGGGCTCCTACGAGCAGTACTTC
J: TRBJ2-7
V: TRBV12-5
D: TRBD1
size: once

CDR3: CASRRTETYNSPLHF
DNA: TGTGCCAGCAGGAGGACAGAAACATATAATTCACCCCTCCACTTT
J: TRBJ1-6
V: TRBV13
D: .
size: once

CDR3: CASSPRTSSSYNEQFF
DNA: TGTGCCAGTAGTCCCCGGACTAGCAGCTCCTACAATGAGCAGTTCTTC
J: TRBJ2-1
V: TRBV19
D: TRBD2
size: once

CDR3: CASSSSGGAYNEQFF
DNA: TGTGCCAGCAGCTCTAGCGGGGGGGCCTACAATGAGCAGTTCTTC
J: TRBJ2-1
V: TRBV6-6
D: TRBD2
size: .

CDR3: CATSRGLPGDTDTQYF
DNA: TGTGCCACCAGCAGAGGTTTACCGGGAGACACAGATACGCAGTATTTT
J: TRBJ2-3
V: TRBV15
D: .
size: .

CDR3: CASSPSGGGDTQYF
DNA: TGTGCCAGCAGCCCTAGCGGGGGTGGAGATACGCAGTATTTT
J: TRBJ2-3
V: TRBV7-3
D: TRBD2
size: .

CDR3: CAWSVGNNQPQHF
DNA: TGTGCCTGGAGTGTCGGGAACAATCAGCCCCAGCATTTT
J: TRBJ1-5
V: TRBV30
D: .
size: .

CDR3: CSVVGAGTGELFF
DNA: TGCAGCGTTGTGGGGGCCGGGACCGGGGAGCTGTTTTTT
J: TRBJ2-2
V: TRBV29-1
D: .
size: .

CDR3: CASSFLDTYEQYF
DNA: TGTGCCAGCAGCTTCCTGGACACCTACGAGCAGTACTTC
J: TRBJ2-7
V: TRBV7-9
D: .
size: .

CDR3: CASSLREAPTGQRSPLHF
DNA: TGTGCCAGCAGCTTAAGGGAAGCCCCGACAGGGCAACGATCACCCCTCCACTTT
J: TRBJ1-6
V: TRBV11-2
D: TRBD1
size: once

CDR3: CASSPRSPATNEKLFF
DNA: TGTGCCAGCTCACCGAGGAGCCCTGCAACTAATGAAAAACTGTTTTTT
J: TRBJ1-4
V: TRBV18
D: .
size: once